This TCR beta chain was recorded in a study of T cell responses to AZD1222 COVID-19 vaccine. Across the whole study: Some second doses came at about 4 weeks and others at about 12 weeks; these were pooled.

Of note for this clone: Its specificity is unknown.

Generated by immunoSEQ multiplex PCR, the TCRdb table keeps only in-frame clones and is missing some. The table lists around 30,000 clones, more than 85% of them singletons. Notes on the study in general: Females outnumbered males among donors, who were mostly white British; clonal diversity was possibly underestimated.

This CDR3 comprises 16 residues. V shed 2 bases and J shed 0 bases, with 13 bases lying between them. Germline assignment: CDR1 KGHSH and CDR2 LQKENI. The V and J genes are TRBV18 and TRBJ1-1, with unresolved D. This receptor was identified in an adult in good health. Specimen: peripheral blood, collected on day 0 of AZD1222 vaccination. CDR3: CASSPIRVNLNTEAFF. CDR3 in DNA: TGTGCCAGCTCACCAATTAGGGTCAACTTGAACACTGAAGCTTTCTTT.